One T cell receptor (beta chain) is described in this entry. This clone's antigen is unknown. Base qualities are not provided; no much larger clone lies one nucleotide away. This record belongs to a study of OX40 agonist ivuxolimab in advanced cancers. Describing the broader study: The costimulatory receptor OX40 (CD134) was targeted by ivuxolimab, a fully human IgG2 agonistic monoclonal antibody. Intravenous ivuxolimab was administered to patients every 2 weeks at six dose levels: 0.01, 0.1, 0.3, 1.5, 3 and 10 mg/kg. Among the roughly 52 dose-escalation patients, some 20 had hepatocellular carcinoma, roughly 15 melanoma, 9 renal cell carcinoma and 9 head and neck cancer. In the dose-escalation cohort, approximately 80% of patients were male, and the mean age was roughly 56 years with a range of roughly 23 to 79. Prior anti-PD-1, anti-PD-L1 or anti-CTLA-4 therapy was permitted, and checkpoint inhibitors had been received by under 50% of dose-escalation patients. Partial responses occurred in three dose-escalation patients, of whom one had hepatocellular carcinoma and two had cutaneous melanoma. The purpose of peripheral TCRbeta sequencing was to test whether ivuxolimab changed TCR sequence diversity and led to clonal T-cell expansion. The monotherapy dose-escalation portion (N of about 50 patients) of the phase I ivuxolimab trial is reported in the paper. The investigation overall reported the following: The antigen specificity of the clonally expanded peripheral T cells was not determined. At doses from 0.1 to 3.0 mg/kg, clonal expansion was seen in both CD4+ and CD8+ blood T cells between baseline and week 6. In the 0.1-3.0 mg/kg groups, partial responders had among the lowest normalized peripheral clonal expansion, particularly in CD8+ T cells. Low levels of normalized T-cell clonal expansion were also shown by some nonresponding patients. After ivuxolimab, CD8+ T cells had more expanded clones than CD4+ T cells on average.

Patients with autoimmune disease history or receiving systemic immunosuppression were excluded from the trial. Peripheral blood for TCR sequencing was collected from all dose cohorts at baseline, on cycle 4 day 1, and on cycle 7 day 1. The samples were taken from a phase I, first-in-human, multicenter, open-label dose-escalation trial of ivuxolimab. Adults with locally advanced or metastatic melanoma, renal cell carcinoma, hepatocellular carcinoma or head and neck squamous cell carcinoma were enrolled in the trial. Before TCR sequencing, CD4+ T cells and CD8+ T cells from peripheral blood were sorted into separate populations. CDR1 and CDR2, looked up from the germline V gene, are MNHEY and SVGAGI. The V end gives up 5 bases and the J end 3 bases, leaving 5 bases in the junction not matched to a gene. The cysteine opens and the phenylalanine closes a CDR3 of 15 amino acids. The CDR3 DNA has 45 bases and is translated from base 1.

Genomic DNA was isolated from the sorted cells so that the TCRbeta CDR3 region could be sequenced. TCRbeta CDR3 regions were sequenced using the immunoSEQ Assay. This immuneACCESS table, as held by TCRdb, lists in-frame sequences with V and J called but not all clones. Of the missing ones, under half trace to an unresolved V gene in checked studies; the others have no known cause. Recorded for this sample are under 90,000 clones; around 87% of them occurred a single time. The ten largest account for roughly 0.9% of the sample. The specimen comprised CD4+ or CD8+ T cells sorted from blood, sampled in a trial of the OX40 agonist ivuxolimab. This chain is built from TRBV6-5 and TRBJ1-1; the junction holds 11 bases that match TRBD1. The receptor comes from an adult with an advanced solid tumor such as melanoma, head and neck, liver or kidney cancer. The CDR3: CASSPDRGLYTEAFF. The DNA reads TGTGCCAGCAGTCCGGACAGGGGGCTATACACTGAAGCTTTCTTT.